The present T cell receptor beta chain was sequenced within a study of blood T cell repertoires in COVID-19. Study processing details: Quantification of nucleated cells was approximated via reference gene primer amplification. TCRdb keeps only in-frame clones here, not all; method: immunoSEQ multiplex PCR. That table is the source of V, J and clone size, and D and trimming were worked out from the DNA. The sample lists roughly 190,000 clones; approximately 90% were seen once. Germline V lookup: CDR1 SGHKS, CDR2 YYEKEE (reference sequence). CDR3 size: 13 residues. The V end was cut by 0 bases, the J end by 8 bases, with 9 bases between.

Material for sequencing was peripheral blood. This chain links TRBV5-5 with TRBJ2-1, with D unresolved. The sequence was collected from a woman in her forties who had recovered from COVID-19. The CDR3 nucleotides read TGTGCCAGCAGCTTGGGTCAGTTCGATGAGCAGTTCTTC. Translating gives CASSLGQFDEQFF.